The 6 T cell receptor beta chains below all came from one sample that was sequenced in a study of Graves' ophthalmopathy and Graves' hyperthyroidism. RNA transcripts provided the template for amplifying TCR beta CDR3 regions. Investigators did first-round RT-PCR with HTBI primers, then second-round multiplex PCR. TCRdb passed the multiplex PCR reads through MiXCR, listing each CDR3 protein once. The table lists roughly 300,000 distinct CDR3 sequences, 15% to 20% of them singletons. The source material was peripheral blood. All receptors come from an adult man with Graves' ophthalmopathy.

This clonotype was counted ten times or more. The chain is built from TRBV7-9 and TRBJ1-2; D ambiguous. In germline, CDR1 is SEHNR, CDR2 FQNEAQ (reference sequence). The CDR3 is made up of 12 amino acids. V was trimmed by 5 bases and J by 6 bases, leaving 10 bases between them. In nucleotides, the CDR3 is TGTGCCAGCAGCGTAACAGAGGATGGCTACACCTTC. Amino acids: CASSVTEDGYTF.

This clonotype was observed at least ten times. The CDR3 loop is CASSADSYEQYF. The CDR3 DNA is TGTGCCAGCAGTGCTGACAGCTACGAGCAGTACTTC. This chain links TRBV6-1 with TRBJ2-7, with D perhaps TRBD1 (5 bases). Trimming shortened V by 4 bases and J by 3 bases, and 7 bases separated the two germline ends. The CDR3 length is 12 residues. Germline CDR1 reads MNHNS; CDR2 reads SASEGT.

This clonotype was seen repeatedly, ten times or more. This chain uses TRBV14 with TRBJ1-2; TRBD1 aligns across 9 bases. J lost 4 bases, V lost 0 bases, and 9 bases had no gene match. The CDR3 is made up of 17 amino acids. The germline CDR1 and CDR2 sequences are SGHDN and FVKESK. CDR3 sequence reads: CASSQDLGTGLSYGYTF. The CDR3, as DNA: TGTGCCAGCAGCCAAGATCTCGGGACAGGGCTTTCCTATGGCTACACCTTC.

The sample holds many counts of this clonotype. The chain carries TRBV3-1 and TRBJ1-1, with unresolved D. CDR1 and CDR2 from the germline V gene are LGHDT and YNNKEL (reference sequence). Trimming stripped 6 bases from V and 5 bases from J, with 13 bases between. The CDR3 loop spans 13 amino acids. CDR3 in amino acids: CASRRFGGTEAFF. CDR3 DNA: TGTGCCAGCAGACGGTTTGGCGGAACTGAAGCTTTCTTT.

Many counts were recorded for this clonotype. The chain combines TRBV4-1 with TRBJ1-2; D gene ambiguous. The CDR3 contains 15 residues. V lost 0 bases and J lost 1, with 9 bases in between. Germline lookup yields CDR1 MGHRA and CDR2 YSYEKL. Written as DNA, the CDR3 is TGCGCCAGCAGCCAAGATTGGAGGCTTAACTATGGCTACACCTTC. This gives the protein CASSQDWRLNYGYTF.

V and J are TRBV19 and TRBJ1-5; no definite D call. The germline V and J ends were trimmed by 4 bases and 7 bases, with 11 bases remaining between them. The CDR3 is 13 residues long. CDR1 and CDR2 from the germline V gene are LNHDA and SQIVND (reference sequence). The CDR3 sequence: CASSTWAGQPQHF. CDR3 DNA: TGTGCCAGTAGTACCTGGGCTGGCCAGCCCCAGCATTTT.